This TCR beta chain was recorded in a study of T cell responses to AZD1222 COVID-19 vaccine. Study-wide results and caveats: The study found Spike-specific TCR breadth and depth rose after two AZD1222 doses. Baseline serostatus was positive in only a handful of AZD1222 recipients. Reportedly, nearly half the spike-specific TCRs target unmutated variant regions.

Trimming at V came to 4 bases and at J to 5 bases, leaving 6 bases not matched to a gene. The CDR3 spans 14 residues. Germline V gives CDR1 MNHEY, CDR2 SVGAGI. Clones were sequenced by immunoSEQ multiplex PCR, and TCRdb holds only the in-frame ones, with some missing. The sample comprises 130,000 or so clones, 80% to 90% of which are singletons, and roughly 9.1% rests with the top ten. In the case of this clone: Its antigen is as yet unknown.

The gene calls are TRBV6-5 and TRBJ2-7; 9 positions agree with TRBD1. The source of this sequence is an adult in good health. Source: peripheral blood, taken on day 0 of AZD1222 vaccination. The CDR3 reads CASSSITGGDEQYF. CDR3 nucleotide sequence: TGTGCCAGCAGTTCTATTACAGGGGGCGACGAGCAGTACTTC.